The following is a T cell receptor (beta chain) sequence with its context. This CDR3 spans 14 amino acids. Germline assignment: CDR1 ENHRY and CDR2 SYGVKD. Trimming took off 3 bases at V and 4 bases at J, with 10 bases between the two ends. This entry comes from a study of control samples from healthy donors and cancer patients. Only in-frame clones appear in the TCRdb table, and some are missing; sequencing was by immunoSEQ multiplex PCR. The sample shows a few hundred thousand clones, 90% of them seen only once. Sequencing was carried out using PBMCs. The clonotype comes from a man aged 40-49 years with head and neck cancer. J is TRBJ2-1 and V is TRBV10-3, with no clear D. The CDR3 loop reads CAISDNLGYNEQFF. Here the CDR3 DNA reads TGTGCCATCAGTGACAACCTAGGGTACAATGAGCAGTTCTTC.